This T cell receptor (beta chain) emerged from a study of T-cell memory formation after mild COVID-19. Via MiXCR, TCRdb re-called the 5' RACE reads, giving one row per CDR3 protein. The sample holds about 270,000 distinct CDR3 sequences, 15% seen once. The sequenced material came from PBMCs or a T cell subset sorted from them (not recorded which). This clonotype originated in an adult woman who had mild COVID-19 (a few samples of this study predate the infection). Cell type and time point are not known.

The DNA for the CDR3 is TGCGCCAGCAGCTGGAGAGGCGGACAGGGCTTTGGAGACGAGCAGTACTTC. Translating gives CASSWRGGQGFGDEQYF. The gene calls are TRBV5-1 and TRBJ2-7, with 8 bases identical to TRBD1. Trimming removed 3 bases from V and 5 bases from J; junction bases left unmatched: 16. Germline V lookup: CDR1 SGHRS, CDR2 YFSETQ. CDR3 length: 17 amino acids.